These 10 T cell receptor beta chains share one sample of origin, sequenced in a study of OX40 agonist ivuxolimab in advanced cancers. Assay: immunoSEQ multiplex PCR; the TCRdb copy retains only in-frame clones and omits some. The sample has some 85,000 clones, about 91% seen once. The input for sequencing was CD4+ or CD8+ T cells sorted from blood, taken in a trial of the OX40 agonist ivuxolimab. These receptors were obtained from an adult with an advanced solid tumor such as melanoma, head and neck, liver or kidney cancer.

The chain combines TRBV28 with TRBJ2-7; TRBD2 might be the D (5 bases). The V end lost 4 bases, the J end lost 1 base, and 20 bases lay between the germline ends. This CDR3 is built from 17 residues. The germline gives CDR1 MDHEN, CDR2 SYDVKM. CDR3 loop: CASSYPTRTLPSYEQYF. The CDR3 DNA reads TGTGCCAGCAGTTACCCTACCCGGACTTTGCCTTCCTACGAGCAGTACTTC.

The gene calls are TRBV18 and TRBJ2-7; the match to TRBD2 covers 7 bases. There are 15 residues in the CDR3. Trimming at V came to 3 bases and at J to 3 bases, leaving 8 bases not matched to a gene. Germline V gene data show CDR1 as KGHSH and CDR2 as LQKENI. The CDR3 loop is CASSPGLAVGYEQYF. CDR3 sequence (DNA): TGTGCCAGCTCACCGGGGCTAGCGGTAGGCTACGAGCAGTACTTC.

V gene TRBV5-1 combines with J gene TRBJ2-6; tentative D call: TRBD2 (7 bases). The CDR3 contains 16 residues. Germline assignment: CDR1 SGHRS and CDR2 YFSETQ. V dropped 5 bases and J dropped 1 base, with 13 bases sitting between them. The CDR3 sequence: CASSGGAMSGANVLTF. In DNA form, the CDR3 reads TGCGCCAGCAGTGGGGGGGCGATGTCTGGGGCCAACGTCCTGACTTTC. The variable domain in full, with the rest retrieved from reference TRBV5-1 and TRBJ2-6, is KAGVTQTPRYLIKTRGQQVTLSCSPISGHRSVSWYQQTPGQGLQFLFEYFSETQRNKGNFPGRFSGRQFSNSRSEMNVSTLELGDSALYLCASSGGAMSGANVLTFGAGSRLTVL.

As regards this clone: This sample includes further DNA sequences coding for the same CDR3. The rearrangement joins TRBV28 to TRBJ1-3, with D perhaps matching TRBD1 (5 bases). CDR3 length: 13 residues. Germline values: CDR1 MDHEN, CDR2 SYDVKM. Trimming removed 5 bases from V and 4 bases from J, with 9 bases in between. In DNA, the CDR3 is TGTGCCAGCAGTCCCTGGACAGGAAACACCATATATTTT. The encoded protein is CASSPWTGNTIYF.

This rearrangement joins TRBV10-2 to TRBJ2-1; TRBD1 matches at 8 bases. V lost 7 bases, J lost 8 bases, and 10 bases stayed unmatched. Germline assignment: CDR1 WSHSY and CDR2 SAAADI. The length of the CDR3 is 14 residues. This CDR3 reads CASNRDRSDDEQFF. The DNA for the CDR3 is TGCGCCAGCAATAGGGACAGGTCGGACGATGAGCAGTTCTTC.

This clone was recorded only once. The chain carries TRBV5-6 and TRBJ1-2, with 12 positions matching TRBD1. The trim removed 4 bases at V and 8 bases at J, leaving 12 bases unmatched. Germline CDR1 reads SGHDT; CDR2 reads YYEEEE. This CDR3 is 16 amino acids long. DNA of the CDR3: TGTGCCAGCAGCGAACCCGGGACAGGGGGCGCGTGGGGCTACACCTTC. Amino acid sequence: CASSEPGTGGAWGYTF.

The genes are TRBV7-2 and TRBJ2-7; TRBD1 or TRBD2 may be the D gene (5 bases each). This CDR3 has 14 amino acids. In germline, CDR1 is SGHTA, CDR2 FQGNSA. Trimming removed 1 base from V and 7 bases from J, with 14 bases in between. CDR3 amino acids: CASSLVGDPGEQYF. As DNA, the CDR3 is TGTGCCAGCAGCTTAGTGGGGGACCCGGGGGAGCAGTACTTC.

This clone was counted once. The rearrangement uses TRBV29-1 and TRBJ1-2, with 7 bases aligning to TRBD1. CDR3 length: 12 residues. Trimming at V came to 4 bases and at J to 6 bases, leaving 5 bases not matched to a gene. The germline gives CDR1 SQVTM, CDR2 ANQGSEA. In DNA form, the CDR3 reads TGCAGCGTTGTCGACAGGGTGAATGGCTACACCTTC. Translation: CSVVDRVNGYTF.

This chain connects TRBV11-2 to TRBJ2-5, with 8 bases matching TRBD2. With V trimmed by 4 bases and J by 5 bases, 6 bases remained unmatched. Germline CDR1 SGHAT, CDR2 FQNNGV. The CDR3 is 14 amino acids. CDR3: CASSSGLAGETQYF. The CDR3 DNA follows: TGTGCCAGCAGCTCTGGACTAGCCGGGGAGACCCAGTACTTC.

The rearrangement uses TRBV2 and TRBJ2-1; D unclear. This CDR3 spans 14 amino acids. The V end was cut by 8 bases, the J end by 7 bases, with 18 bases between. Germline CDR1 SNHLY, CDR2 FYNNEI. CDR3 bases: TGTGCCAGCTTTAGGGATATCGAGAGGAATGAGCAGTTCTTC. It encodes CASFRDIERNEQFF.